A selection of T cell receptor beta chains follows, all from one sample in a study of blood T cells in healthy people across ages. TCRdb itself ran the 5' RACE reads through MiXCR, one entry per CDR3 protein. The sample comprises about 640,000 distinct CDR3 sequences, approximately 30% of which are singletons, and 15% to 17% rests with the top ten. The sequencing sample was made of blood. The receptor set was obtained from a woman older than 75 in good health. Both conserved end residues are part of each CDR3. The D gene is left open where the match is weak. Clone size is stated in some rows and not others, as once, few, many or a class when expanded.

DNA: TGTGCCAGCAGTTACCGGGAACAGTCAAATTCACCCCTCCACTTT
CDR3: CASSYREQSNSPLHF
D: -
J: TRBJ1-6
V: TRBV6-6
size: -

DNA: TGTGCCAGCAGTCGAACAGGGGGCGCAAAAAACACTGAAGCTTTCTTT
CDR3: CASSRTGGAKNTEAFF
D: TRBD1
J: TRBJ1-1
V: TRBV3-1
size: -

DNA: TGCAGTGCTAGAGACAGAGAGGGGTGGTCCTACGAGCAGTACTTC
CDR3: CSARDREGWSYEQYF
D: -
J: TRBJ2-7
V: TRBV20-1
size: once

DNA: TGTGCCAGCAGTCACTTGGGGGACTCCTACGAGCAGTACTTC
CDR3: CASSHLGDSYEQYF
D: -
J: TRBJ2-7
V: TRBV6-6
size: -

DNA: TGTGCCAGCAGCCTCCGGATCGGGGCCTACGAGCAGTACTTC
CDR3: CASSLRIGAYEQYF
D: -
J: TRBJ2-7
V: TRBV7-6
size: many

DNA: TGTGCCAGCAGTAACATAGCGGGGGGGCAGCAGTTCTTC
CDR3: CASSNIAGGQQFF
D: TRBD2
J: TRBJ2-1
V: TRBV12-3/TRBV12-4
size: -

DNA: TGTGCCAGCAGCCAAGAGAGTTCCTACAATGAGCAGTTCTTC
CDR3: CASSQESSYNEQFF
D: -
J: TRBJ2-1
V: TRBV3-1
size: many

DNA: TGTGCCAGCAGTTTATTAAGGACAGGTTACACCGGGGAGCTGTTTTTT
CDR3: CASSLLRTGYTGELFF
D: TRBD1
J: TRBJ2-2
V: TRBV27
size: -

DNA: TGTGCCAGCAGCTCCCAGCCGCCAGGAGCTACCGGGGAGCTGTTTTTT
CDR3: CASSSQPPGATGELFF
D: -
J: TRBJ2-2
V: TRBV7-2
size: few

DNA: TGCAGCGTTGGGTATGGAGACTATGGCTACACCTTC
CDR3: CSVGYGDYGYTF
D: -
J: TRBJ1-2
V: TRBV29-1
size: many

DNA: TGTGCCAGCAGCCAAGATCGGGGGACAGGGCCTCGAGGCGGGGAGCTGTTTTTT
CDR3: CASSQDRGTGPRGGELFF
D: TRBD1
J: TRBJ2-2
V: TRBV14
size: -

DNA: TGTGCCAGCAGCTTAGTTAGTAAAGCTTTCTTT
CDR3: CASSLVSKAFF
D: -
J: TRBJ1-1
V: TRBV7-9
size: -